This T cell receptor (beta chain) was documented in a study of T cells after somatic rescue of genetic block. Generated by immunoSEQ multiplex PCR, the TCRdb table keeps only in-frame clones and is missing some. The sample carries 70,000 or so clones, 85% to 95% recorded once. Looked up from germline, CDR1 is LGHNA and CDR2 is YSLEER. The length of the CDR3 is 16 residues. The V call is TRBV4-3, the J call TRBJ2-5; D ambiguous. Judging by the DNA end, TRBJ2-7 fits better; the J call may be wrong. The sequence was obtained from a man aged 40-49 years. Sample: peripheral blood mononuclear cells (PBMCs). For the CDR3, the DNA is TGCGCCAGCAGCCAAGTCGCTTTGCGAGACTCCTACGAGCAGTACTTC. Its translation: CASSQVALRDSYEQYF.